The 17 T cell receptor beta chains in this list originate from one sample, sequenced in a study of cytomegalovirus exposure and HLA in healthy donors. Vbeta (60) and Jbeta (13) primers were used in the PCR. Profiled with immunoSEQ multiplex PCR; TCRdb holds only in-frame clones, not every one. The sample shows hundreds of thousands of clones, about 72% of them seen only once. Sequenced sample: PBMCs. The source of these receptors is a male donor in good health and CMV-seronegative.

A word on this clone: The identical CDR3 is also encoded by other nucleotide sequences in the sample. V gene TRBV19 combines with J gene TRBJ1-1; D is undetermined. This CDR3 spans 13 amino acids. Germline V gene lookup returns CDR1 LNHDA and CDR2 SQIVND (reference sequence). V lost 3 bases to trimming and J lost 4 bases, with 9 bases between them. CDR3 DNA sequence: TGTGCCAGTAGTATTGGCGGTGGCACTGAAGCTTTCTTT. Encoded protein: CASSIGGGTEAFF.

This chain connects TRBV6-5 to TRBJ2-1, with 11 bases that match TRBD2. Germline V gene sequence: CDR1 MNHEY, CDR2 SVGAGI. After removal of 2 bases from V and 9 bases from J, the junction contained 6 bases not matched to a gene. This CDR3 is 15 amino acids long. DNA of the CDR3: TGTGCCAGCAGTTACGCAACTAGCGGGAGAACTGAGCAGTTCTTC. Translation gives CASSYATSGRTEQFF.

CDR3 protein: CASSPAGPYEQYF. The CDR3 nucleotides read TGTGCCAGCAGTCCAGCAGGGCCCTACGAGCAGTACTTC. This chain joins TRBV27 and TRBJ2-5, with D tentatively TRBD1 (5 bases). The J call may be faulty, since TRBJ2-7 better matches the DNA end. The CDR3 length is 13 residues. Per germline, CDR1 MNHEY and CDR2 SMNVEV (reference sequence).

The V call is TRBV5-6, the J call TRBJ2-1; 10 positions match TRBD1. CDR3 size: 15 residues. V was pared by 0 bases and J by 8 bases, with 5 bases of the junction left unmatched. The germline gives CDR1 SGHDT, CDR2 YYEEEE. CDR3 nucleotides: TGTGCCAGCAGCTTGGTCAGGGACAGGGGTGATGAGCAGTTCTTC. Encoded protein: CASSLVRDRGDEQFF.

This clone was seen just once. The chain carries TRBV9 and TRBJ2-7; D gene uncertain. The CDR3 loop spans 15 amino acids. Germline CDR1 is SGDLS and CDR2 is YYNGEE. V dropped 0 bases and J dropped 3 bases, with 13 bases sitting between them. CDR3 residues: CASSVVPGRNYEQYF. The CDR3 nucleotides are TGTGCCAGCAGCGTAGTTCCGGGTCGGAACTACGAGCAGTACTTC.

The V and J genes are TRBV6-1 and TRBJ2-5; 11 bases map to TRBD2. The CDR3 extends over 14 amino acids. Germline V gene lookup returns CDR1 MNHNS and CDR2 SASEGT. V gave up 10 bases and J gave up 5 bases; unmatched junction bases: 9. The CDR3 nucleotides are TGTGCCACTCTAGCGGGAGGAAGGTTGGAGACCCAGTACTTC. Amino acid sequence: CATLAGGRLETQYF.

CDR3 nucleotides: TGTGCCAGCCGCATAGCGGGAGGTACGCAGTATTTT. Encoded protein: CASRIAGGTQYF. V is TRBV6-5 and J is TRBJ2-3; 10 bases fit TRBD2. CDR3 length: 12 residues. Germline trimming cut 8 bases from V and 8 bases from J; bases unmatched to any gene: 4. Germline V gives CDR1 MNHEY, CDR2 SVGAGI.

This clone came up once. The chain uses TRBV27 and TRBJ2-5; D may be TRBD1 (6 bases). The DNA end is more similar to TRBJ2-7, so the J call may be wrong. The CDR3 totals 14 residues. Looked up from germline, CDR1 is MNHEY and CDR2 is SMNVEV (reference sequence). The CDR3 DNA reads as TGTGCCAGCAGTTCATACAGGGTTTCCTACGAGCAGTACTTC. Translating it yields CASSSYRVSYEQYF.

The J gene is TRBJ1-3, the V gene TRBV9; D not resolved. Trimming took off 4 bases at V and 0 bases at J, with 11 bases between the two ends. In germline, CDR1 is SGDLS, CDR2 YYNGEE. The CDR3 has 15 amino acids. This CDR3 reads CASSQDSLSGNTIYF. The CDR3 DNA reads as TGTGCCAGCAGCCAAGATTCACTCTCTGGAAACACCATATATTTT.

The CDR3 region has the DNA TGTGCCAGCAGTTTTAACGGGAGGAGTTTGGGTGAGACCCAGTACTTC. It translates to CASSFNGRSLGETQYF. The rearrangement links TRBV6-5 to TRBJ2-5, with 7 bases fitting TRBD2. The V gene's germline CDR1 is MNHEY and CDR2 SVGAGI. V trimming: 4 bases; J trimming: 5 bases; junction bases outside the gene matches: 13. CDR3 size: 16 residues.

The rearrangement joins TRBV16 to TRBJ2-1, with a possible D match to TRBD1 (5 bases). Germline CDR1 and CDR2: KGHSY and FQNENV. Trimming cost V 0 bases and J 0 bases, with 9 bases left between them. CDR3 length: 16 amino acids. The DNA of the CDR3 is TGTGCCAGCAGCCAATCGGGCAGGGCCTCCTACAATGAGCAGTTCTTC. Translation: CASSQSGRASYNEQFF.

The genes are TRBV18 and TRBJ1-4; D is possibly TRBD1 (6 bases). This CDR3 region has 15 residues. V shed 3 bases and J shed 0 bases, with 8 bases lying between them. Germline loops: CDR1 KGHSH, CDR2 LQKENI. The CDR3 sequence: CASSPRTATNEKLFF. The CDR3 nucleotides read TGTGCCAGCTCACCGAGGACAGCAACTAATGAAAAACTGTTTTTT.

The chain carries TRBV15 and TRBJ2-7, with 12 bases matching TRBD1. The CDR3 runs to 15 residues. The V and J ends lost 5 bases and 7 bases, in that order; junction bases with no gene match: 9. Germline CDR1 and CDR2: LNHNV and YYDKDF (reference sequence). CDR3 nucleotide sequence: TGTGCCACCAGCGTTCGCCGGGACAGGGGGCTTGAGCAGTACTTC. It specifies CATSVRRDRGLEQYF.

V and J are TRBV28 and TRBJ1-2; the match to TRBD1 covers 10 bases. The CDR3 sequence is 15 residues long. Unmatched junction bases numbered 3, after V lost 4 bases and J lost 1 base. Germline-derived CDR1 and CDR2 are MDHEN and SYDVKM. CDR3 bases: TGTGCCAGCAGTTGGCGGACAGGGGGTAACTATGGCTACACCTTC. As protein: CASSWRTGGNYGYTF.

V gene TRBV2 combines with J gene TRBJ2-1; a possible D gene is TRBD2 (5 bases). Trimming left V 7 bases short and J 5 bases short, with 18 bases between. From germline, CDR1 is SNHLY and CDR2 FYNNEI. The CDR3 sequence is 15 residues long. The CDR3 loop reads CASTPTSGADNEQFF. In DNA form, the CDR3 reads TGTGCCAGCACTCCAACCAGCGGAGCTGACAATGAGCAGTTCTTC.

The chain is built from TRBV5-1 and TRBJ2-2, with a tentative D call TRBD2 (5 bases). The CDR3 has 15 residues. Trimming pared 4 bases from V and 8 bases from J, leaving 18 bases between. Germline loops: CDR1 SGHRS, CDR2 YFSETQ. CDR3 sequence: CASSPEGVPQGELFF. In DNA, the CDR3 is TGCGCCAGCAGCCCCGAGGGAGTTCCGCAGGGGGAGCTGTTTTTT.

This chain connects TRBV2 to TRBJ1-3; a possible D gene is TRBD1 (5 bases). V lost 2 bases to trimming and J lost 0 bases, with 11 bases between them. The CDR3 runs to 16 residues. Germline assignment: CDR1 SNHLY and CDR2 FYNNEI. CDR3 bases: TGTGCCAGCAGTGAAAAATCAGGGTTCTCTGGAAACACCATATATTTT. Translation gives CASSEKSGFSGNTIYF.